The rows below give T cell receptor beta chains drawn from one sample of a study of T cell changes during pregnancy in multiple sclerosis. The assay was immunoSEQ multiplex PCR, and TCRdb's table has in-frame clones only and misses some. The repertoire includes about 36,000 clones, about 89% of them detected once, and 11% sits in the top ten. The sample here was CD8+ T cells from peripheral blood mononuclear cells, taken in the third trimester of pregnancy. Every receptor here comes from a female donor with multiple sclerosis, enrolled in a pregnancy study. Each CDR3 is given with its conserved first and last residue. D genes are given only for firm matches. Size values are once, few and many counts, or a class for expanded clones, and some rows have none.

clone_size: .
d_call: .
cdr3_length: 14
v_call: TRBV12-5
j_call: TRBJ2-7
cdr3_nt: TGTGCTAGTACTCCCGGGCAGGGCCCCTACGAGCAGTACTTC
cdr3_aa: CASTPGQGPYEQYF

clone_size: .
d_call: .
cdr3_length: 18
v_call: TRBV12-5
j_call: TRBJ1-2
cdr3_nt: TGTGCTAGTGGTTTGGTACTAGGCAGGAACCAGGTGGGTGGTGGCTACACCTTC
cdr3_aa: CASGLVLGRNQVGGGYTF

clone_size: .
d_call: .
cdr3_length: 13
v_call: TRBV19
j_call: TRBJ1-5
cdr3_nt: TGTGCCAGTAGTACCCGGAGTGCGGAGCCCCAGCATTTT
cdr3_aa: CASSTRSAEPQHF

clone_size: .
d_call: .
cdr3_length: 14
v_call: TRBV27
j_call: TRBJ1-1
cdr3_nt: TGTGCCAGCAGTTTAGGCTCGGGAGGCCCCGAAGCTTTCTTT
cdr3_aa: CASSLGSGGPEAFF

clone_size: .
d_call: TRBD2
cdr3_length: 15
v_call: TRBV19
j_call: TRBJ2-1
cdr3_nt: TGTGCCAGTAGTATTACTAGCGGGAGTATCAATGGGCAGTTCTTC
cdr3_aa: CASSITSGSINGQFF

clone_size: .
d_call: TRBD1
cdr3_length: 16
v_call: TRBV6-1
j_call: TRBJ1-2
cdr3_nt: TGTGCCAGCAGTGAAGCAGGGGACAGGGTGAGCTATGGCTACACCTTC
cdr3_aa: CASSEAGDRVSYGYTF

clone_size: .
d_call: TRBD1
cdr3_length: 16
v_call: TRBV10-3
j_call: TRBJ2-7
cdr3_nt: TGTGCCATCAGTGAAATTGCGGACAGGGGAGGGTACGAGCAGTACTTC
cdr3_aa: CAISEIADRGGYEQYF

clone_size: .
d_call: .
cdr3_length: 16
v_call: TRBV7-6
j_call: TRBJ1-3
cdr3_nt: TGTGCCAGCAGCCTCGGACAGAGTAGCTCTGGAAACACCATATATTTT
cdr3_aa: CASSLGQSSSGNTIYF

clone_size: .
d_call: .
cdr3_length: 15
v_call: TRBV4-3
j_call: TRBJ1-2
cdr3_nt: TGCGCCAGCAGCCAAGAGGACAGTCCTAACTATGGCTACACCTTC
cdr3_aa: CASSQEDSPNYGYTF

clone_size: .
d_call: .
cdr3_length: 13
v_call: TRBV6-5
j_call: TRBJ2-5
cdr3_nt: TGTGCCAGCAGTACGGACTTGGGAGAGACCCAGTACTTC
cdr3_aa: CASSTDLGETQYF

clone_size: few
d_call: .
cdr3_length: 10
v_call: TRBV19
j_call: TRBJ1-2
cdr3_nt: TGTGCCAGTAGTTCCAATGGCTACACCTTC
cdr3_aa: CASSSNGYTF

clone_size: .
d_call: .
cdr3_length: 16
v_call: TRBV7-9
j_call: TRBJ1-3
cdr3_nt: TGTGCCAGCAGCTTTCAGGGCACCCTCTCTGGAAACACCATATATTTT
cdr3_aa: CASSFQGTLSGNTIYF

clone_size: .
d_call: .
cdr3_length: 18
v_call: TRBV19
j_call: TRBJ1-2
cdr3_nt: TGTGCCAGTAGTATAGATTCGTTCGGTGGGCCGCTGGGCTATGGCTACACCTTC
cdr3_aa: CASSIDSFGGPLGYGYTF

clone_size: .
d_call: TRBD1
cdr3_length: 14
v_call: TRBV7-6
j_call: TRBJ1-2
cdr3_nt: TGTGCCAGCAGCCCAGGGGGGCCGTCCTCTGGCTACACCTTC
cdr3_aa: CASSPGGPSSGYTF

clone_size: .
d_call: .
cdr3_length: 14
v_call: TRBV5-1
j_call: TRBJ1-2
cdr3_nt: TGCGCCAGCAACACAGGGCAGGGGCACTATGGCTACACCTTC
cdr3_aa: CASNTGQGHYGYTF

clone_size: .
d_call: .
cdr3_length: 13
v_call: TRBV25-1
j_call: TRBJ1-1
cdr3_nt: TGTGCCAGCATACGTGACCGGGGGTCTGAAGCTTTCTTT
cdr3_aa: CASIRDRGSEAFF

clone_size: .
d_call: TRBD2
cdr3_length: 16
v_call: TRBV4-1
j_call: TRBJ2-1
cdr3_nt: TGCGCCAGCAGCCCGGGGACTAGCGGGAGTTACAATGAGCAGTTCTTC
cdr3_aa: CASSPGTSGSYNEQFF

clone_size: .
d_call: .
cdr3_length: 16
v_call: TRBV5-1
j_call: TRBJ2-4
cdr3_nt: TGCGCCAGCAGCTTGTCCGCAAGGCAGGGTGAAAACATTCAGTACTTC
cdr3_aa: CASSLSARQGENIQYF

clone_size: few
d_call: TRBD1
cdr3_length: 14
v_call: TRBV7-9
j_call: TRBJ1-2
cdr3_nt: TGTGCCAGCCCCCCCCCGGGACAGGACTATGGCTACACCTTC
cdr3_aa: CASPPPGQDYGYTF

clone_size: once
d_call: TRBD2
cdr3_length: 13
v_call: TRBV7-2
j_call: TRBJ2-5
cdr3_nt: TGTGCCAGCAGCTTAGGACTAGCGGAGACCCAGTACTTC
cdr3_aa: CASSLGLAETQYF

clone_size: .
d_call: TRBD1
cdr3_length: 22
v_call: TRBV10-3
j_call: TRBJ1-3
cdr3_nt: TGTGCCATCAGTGAGCCCAAGGGGAACCGGACAGGGATAATCCTCTCTGGAAACACCATATATTTT
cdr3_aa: CAISEPKGNRTGIILSGNTIYF

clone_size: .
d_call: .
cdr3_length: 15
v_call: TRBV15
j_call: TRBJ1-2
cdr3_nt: TGTGCCACCAGCTCAAGACAGGTGTGGGACTATGGCTACACCTTC
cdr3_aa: CATSSRQVWDYGYTF

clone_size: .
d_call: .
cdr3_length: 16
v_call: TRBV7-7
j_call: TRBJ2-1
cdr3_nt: TGTGCCAGCAGTGCAACCAATCCGAGCTCCTACAATGAGCAGTTCTTC
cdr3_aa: CASSATNPSSYNEQFF

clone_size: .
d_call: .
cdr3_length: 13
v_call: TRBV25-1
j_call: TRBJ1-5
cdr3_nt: TGTGCCAGCAGTGTCGGGTTAAATCAGCCCCAGCATTTT
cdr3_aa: CASSVGLNQPQHF

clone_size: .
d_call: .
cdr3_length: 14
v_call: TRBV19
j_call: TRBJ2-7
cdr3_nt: TGTGCCAGCGATAAAGGTGTAGGGGACTACGAGCAGTACTTC
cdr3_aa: CASDKGVGDYEQYF

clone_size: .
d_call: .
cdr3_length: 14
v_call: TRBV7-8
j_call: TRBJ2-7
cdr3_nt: TGTGCCAGCAGCTCCAGAGACGGGTTCTACGAGCAGTACTTC
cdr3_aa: CASSSRDGFYEQYF

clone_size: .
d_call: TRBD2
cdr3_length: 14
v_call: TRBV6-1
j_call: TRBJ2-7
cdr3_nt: TGTGCCAGCAGCCCCCGGGGGGGTACCTACGAGCAGTACTTC
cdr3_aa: CASSPRGGTYEQYF

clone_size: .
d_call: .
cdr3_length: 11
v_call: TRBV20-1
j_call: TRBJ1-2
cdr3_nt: TGCAGTGCTAGAGCAGGGTTCGGCTACACCTTC
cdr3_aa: CSARAGFGYTF

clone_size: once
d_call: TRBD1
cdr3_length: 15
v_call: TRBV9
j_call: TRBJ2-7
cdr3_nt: TGTGCCAGCAGCGCCGAACCGGGACAGGGTGCCGAGCAGTACTTC
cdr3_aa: CASSAEPGQGAEQYF

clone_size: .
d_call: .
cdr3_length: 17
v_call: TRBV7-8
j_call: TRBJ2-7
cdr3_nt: TGTGCCAGCAGCTTAGATGATCTCCGGGGGAGGCTGGACGAGCAGTACTTC
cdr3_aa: CASSLDDLRGRLDEQYF

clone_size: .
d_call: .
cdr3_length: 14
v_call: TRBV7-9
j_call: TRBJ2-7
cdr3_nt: TGTGCCAGCAGTCTCGTCCTAGTTTCCCACGAGCAGTACTTC
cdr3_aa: CASSLVLVSHEQYF

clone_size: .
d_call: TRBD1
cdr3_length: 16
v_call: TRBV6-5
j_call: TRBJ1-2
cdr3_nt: TGTGCCAGCAGTTATTCTCAGGGGGCGGGGTACTATGGCTACACCTTC
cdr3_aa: CASSYSQGAGYYGYTF

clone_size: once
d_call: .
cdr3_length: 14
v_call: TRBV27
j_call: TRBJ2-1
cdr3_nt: TGTGCCAGCAGTCTTAGCCGCGTAGGCAATGAGCAGTTCTTC
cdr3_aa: CASSLSRVGNEQFF

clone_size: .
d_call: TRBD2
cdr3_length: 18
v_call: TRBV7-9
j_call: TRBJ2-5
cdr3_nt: TGTGCCAGCAGCTTAGACCTGCTAGCGGGGGGGCGTTTAGAGACCCAGTACTTC
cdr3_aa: CASSLDLLAGGRLETQYF

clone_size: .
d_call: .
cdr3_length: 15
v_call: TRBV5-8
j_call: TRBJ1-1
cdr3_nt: TGTGCCAGCAGCTTGGACCAGGGTATAAACACTGAAGCTTTCTTT
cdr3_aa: CASSLDQGINTEAFF

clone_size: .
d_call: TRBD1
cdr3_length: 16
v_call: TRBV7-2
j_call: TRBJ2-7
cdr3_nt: TGTGCCAGCAGCTTAGGCCCCATAAGGACAGGGCGCGAGCAGTACTTC
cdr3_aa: CASSLGPIRTGREQYF

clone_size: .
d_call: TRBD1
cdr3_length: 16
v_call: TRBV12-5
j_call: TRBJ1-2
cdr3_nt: TGTGCTAGTGGTTTGGTTCAGGGACAGGCCTACTATGGCTACACCTTC
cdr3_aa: CASGLVQGQAYYGYTF

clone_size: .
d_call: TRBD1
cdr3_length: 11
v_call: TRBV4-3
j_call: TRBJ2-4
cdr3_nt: TGCGCCAGCAGCCAAGGGACAGGCTTGTACTTC
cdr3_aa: CASSQGTGLYF

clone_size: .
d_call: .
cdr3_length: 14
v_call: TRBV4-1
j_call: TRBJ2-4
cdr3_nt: TGCGCCAGCAGCCAAGAACAGGGAAAAAACATTCAGTACTTC
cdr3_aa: CASSQEQGKNIQYF

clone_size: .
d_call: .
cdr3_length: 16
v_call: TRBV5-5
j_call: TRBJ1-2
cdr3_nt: TGTGCCAGCTCGGAACCGGGAATGGGCGCTAACTATGGCTACACCTTC
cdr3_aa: CASSEPGMGANYGYTF

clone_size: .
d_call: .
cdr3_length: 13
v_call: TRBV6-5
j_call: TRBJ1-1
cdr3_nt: TGTGCCAGCAGGAGAAGGGGGGGGACTGAAGCTTTCTTT
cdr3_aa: CASRRRGGTEAFF

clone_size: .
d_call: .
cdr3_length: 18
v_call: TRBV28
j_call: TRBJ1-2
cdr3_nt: TGTGCCAGCAGTTTTTCCCAGGTGACGAACAGCCCTGTTGATGGCTACACCTTC
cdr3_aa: CASSFSQVTNSPVDGYTF

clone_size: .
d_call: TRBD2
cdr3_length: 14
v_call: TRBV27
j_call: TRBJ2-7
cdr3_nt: TGTGCCAGCAGTAATAGCGGGGGGATCTACGAGCAGTACTTC
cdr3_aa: CASSNSGGIYEQYF

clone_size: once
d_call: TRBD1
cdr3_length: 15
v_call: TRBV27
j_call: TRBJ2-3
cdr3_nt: TGTGCCAGCGCGGGGACAGGGGGCGATTTAGATACGCAGTATTTT
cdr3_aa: CASAGTGGDLDTQYF

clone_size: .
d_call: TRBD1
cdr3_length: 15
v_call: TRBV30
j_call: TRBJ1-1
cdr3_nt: TGTGCCTGGAGTGTACCCACAGGGGTAGACACTGAAGCTTTCTTT
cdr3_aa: CAWSVPTGVDTEAFF

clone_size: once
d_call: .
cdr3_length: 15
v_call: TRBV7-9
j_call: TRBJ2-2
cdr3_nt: TGTGCCAGCAGCTTAGCACAGGGCAGTTGGATCGAGCTGTTTTTT
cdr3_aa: CASSLAQGSWIELFF

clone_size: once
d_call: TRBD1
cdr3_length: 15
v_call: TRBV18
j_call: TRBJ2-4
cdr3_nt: TGTGCCACCCCGTGCATGGGACAGGTTAGGGACATTCAGTACTTC
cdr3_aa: CATPCMGQVRDIQYF

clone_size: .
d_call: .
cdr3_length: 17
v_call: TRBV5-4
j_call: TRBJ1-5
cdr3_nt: TGTGCCAGCAGCCGCGGTCATTGCAGGGTGAGCAATCAGCCCCAGCATTTT
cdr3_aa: CASSRGHCRVSNQPQHF

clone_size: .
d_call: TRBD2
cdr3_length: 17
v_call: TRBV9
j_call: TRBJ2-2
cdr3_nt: TGTGCCAGCAGCGTAAGACTAGCCGGCGACAGCTCCGGGGAGCTGTTTTTT
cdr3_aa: CASSVRLAGDSSGELFF

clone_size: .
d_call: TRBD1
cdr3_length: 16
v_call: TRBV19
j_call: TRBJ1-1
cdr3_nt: TGTGCCAGTAGTATAGACCTACAGGGGCTTGGCACTGAAGCTTTCTTT
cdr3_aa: CASSIDLQGLGTEAFF